These 23 T cell receptor beta chains came from one sample sequenced in a study of vaccination and CD4 T cells after COVID-19. Sequencing of DNA taken from cultured CD4+ T cells relied on the Oncomine TCR Beta short-read assay. TCRdb fed the PCR reads into MiXCR, producing one record per CDR3 protein. The data hold approximately 6,900 distinct CDR3 sequences, with over 40% observed a single time. Their target antigens are unknown. Treatment meaning: 10-day PBMC culture with coronavirus spike peptide pools or control peptides (ViraFEST assay). CD4+ T cells that came from the unexposed donor were collected before the COVID-19 pandemic (2011-2018). The sample consisted of CD4+ T cells from blood, cultured in vitro. These receptors were obtained from a human donor in good health.

This chain links TRBV12-3 or TRBV12-4 with TRBJ1-1; D remains ambiguous. V was pared by 2 bases and J by 1 base, with 11 bases between. The CDR3 consists of 15 residues. This chain's CDR3 is CASSLLWAQNTEAFF. In nucleotides, the CDR3 is TGTGCCAGCAGTTTATTGTGGGCCCAGAACACTGAAGCTTTCTTT.

CDR3 coding DNA: TGTGCCAGCAGCCCCGGGCGGGGGAACGATCAGCCCCAGCATTTT. Amino acid sequence: CASSPGRGNDQPQHF. V gene TRBV5-4 combines with J gene TRBJ1-5; a weak D match, TRBD1 (5 bases). In germline, CDR1 is SGHNT, CDR2 YYREEE (reference sequence). This CDR3 is built from 15 residues. Deletions cut 4 bases from V and 5 bases from J, with 16 bases between.

This clonotype was seen a few times. The V gene is TRBV6-1, the J gene TRBJ1-2, with no clear D. The CDR3 runs 14 residues. Germline values: CDR1 MNHNS, CDR2 SASEGT. Trimming stripped 7 bases from V and 3 bases from J, with 15 bases between. The CDR3 nucleotides are TGTGCCAGCACCAGAACGACCAGAGACTATGGCTACACCTTC. The encoded protein is CASTRTTRDYGYTF.

This clonotype was seen a few times. The chain joins TRBV20-1 to TRBJ2-7; D might be TRBD2 (6 bases). Germline V gives CDR1 DFQATT, CDR2 SNEGSKA (reference sequence). The CDR3 length is 13 residues. Trimming pared 2 bases from V and 2 bases from J, leaving 10 bases between. Here the CDR3 reads CSARIPGAYEQYF. CDR3 nucleotides: TGCAGTGCTAGAATCCCGGGGGCCTACGAGCAGTACTTC.

The chain joins TRBV10-3 to TRBJ1-1; 9 bases are a match to TRBD1. CDR1 is ENHRY and CDR2 is SYGVKD in the germline V gene. The CDR3 has 16 amino acids. The V segment lost 7 bases and the J segment 5 bases; nucleotides outside the gene matches: 14. The CDR3 bases are TGTGCCATCAAATCCCGAGACGGACAGGGGACGACTGAAGCTTTCTTT. Its protein product is CAIKSRDGQGTTEAFF.

This clonotype occurred a few times. This rearrangement joins TRBV27 to TRBJ1-1; D is ambiguous. V was trimmed by 0 bases and J by 0 bases, leaving 5 bases between them. The CDR3 covers 14 residues. Germline CDR1 and CDR2: MNHEY and SMNVEV (reference sequence). CDR3 protein: CASSLSTVNTEAFF. CDR3 coding DNA: TGTGCCAGCAGTTTATCAACAGTGAACACTGAAGCTTTCTTT.

The V and J genes are TRBV28 and TRBJ2-7; no firm D call. Trimming removed 2 bases at V and 3 bases at J, with 5 bases between. The CDR3 is 12 residues long. Germline CDR1 reads MDHEN; CDR2 reads SYDVKM. This CDR3 is CASSLGVYEQYF. CDR3 coding DNA: TGTGCCAGCAGTTTAGGAGTCTACGAGCAGTACTTC. The complete variable domain, with remaining parts taken from reference TRBV28 and TRBJ2-7, reads DVKVTQSSRYLVKRTGEKVFLECVQDMDHENMFWYRQDPGLGLRLIYFSYDVKMKEKGDIPEGYSVSREKKERFSLILESASTNQTSMYLCASSLGVYEQYFGPGTRLTVT.

A few counts support this clonotype. The CDR3 here is CATSRNGGETQYF. The CDR3 coding sequence is TGTGCCACCAGCAGGAACGGGGGAGAGACCCAGTACTTC. The chain carries TRBV15 and TRBJ2-5; perhaps TRBD2 as D (6 bases). Germline CDR1 is LNHNV and CDR2 is YYDKDF (reference sequence). The CDR3 covers 13 residues. The ends were cut back, 3 bases at V and 4 bases at J, with 9 bases in the middle.

The gene calls are TRBV20-1 and TRBJ1-1; TRBD1 might be the D (5 bases). The germline V gene has CDR1 DFQATT and CDR2 SNEGSKA (reference sequence). The CDR3 is 17 amino acids. The ends were cut back, 3 bases at V and 0 bases at J, with 20 bases in the middle. CDR3 DNA sequence: TGCAGTGCTAGTTTTTTCGTTAGTAGGGGTTTGAACACTGAAGCTTTCTTT. Translating it yields CSASFFVSRGLNTEAFF.

In DNA, the CDR3 is TGCGCCAGCAGCCAACTAGGGACAGACTTCTATGGCTACACCTTC. It translates to CASSQLGTDFYGYTF. V gene TRBV4-1 combines with J gene TRBJ1-2, with 7 bases fitting TRBD1. CDR3 length equals 15 residues. The J segment lost 4 bases and the V segment lost 2 bases, leaving 7 bases of the junction unmatched. Germline V gene sequence: CDR1 MGHRA, CDR2 YSYEKL.

The table lists this clonotype with a few counts. The V gene is TRBV6-1, the J gene TRBJ2-1, with a tentative D call TRBD2 (6 bases). The CDR3 sequence is 13 residues long. Trimming took off 6 bases at V and 7 bases at J, with 13 bases between the two ends. Germline V gives CDR1 MNHNS, CDR2 SASEGT. The CDR3 region is CASRSGHGNEQFF. Here the CDR3 DNA reads TGTGCCAGCAGGAGCGGGCATGGGAATGAGCAGTTCTTC.

This clonotype was recorded a few times. The gene calls are TRBV12-3 or TRBV12-4 and TRBJ2-3, with TRBD2 matching over 7 bases. The CDR3 extends over 16 amino acids. The ends lost 2 bases at V and 1 base at J; junction bases unmatched: 6. The CDR3 protein is CASSLFGGSGTDTQYF. CDR3 DNA: TGTGCCAGCAGTTTATTCGGCGGGAGCGGCACAGATACGCAGTATTTT.

The rearrangement joins TRBV5-1 to TRBJ1-2; D remains unclear. V dropped 4 bases and J dropped 5 bases, with 6 bases sitting between them. The CDR3 contains 11 residues. Germline values: CDR1 SGHRS, CDR2 YFSETQ. In DNA form, the CDR3 reads TGCGCCAGCAGCGCGGGGTATGGCTACACCTTC. Translated, it gives CASSAGYGYTF. The variable domain in full, with the rest retrieved from reference TRBV5-1 and TRBJ1-2, is KAGVTQTPRYLIKTRGQQVTLSCSPISGHRSVSWYQQTPGQGLQFLFEYFSETQRNKGNFPGRFSGRQFSNSRSEMNVSTLELGDSALYLCASSAGYGYTFGSGTRLTVV.

The CDR3 nucleotides are TGTGCCAGCAGCTCCGGATTGTACAGGGGCCCCATGTCAGAGCAGTACTTC. Translated: CASSSGLYRGPMSEQYF. The V gene is TRBV5-4, the J gene TRBJ2-7, with 7 positions matching TRBD1. The CDR3 is 17 residues long. CDR1 is SGHNT and CDR2 is YYREEE in the germline V gene (reference sequence). J was trimmed by 7 bases and V by 3 bases; bases with no gene match: 19.

This chain joins TRBV7-8 and TRBJ1-5; 10 bases match TRBD1. Germline V lookup: CDR1 SGHVS, CDR2 FQNEAQ. The CDR3 has 15 residues. Germline trimming cut 1 base from V and 7 bases from J; bases unmatched to any gene: 4. The CDR3 loop reads CASSLGDRGKQPQHF. CDR3 sequence (DNA): TGTGCCAGCAGCTTAGGGGACAGGGGAAAGCAGCCCCAGCATTTT. The full variable domain, completed using reference TRBV7-8 and TRBJ1-5, is GAGVSQSPRYKVAKRGQDVALRCDPISGHVSLFWYQQALGQGPEFLTYFQNEAQLDKSGLPSDRFFAERPEGSVSTLKIQRTQQEDSAVYLCASSLGDRGKQPQHFGDGTRLSIL.

The rearrangement uses TRBV7-2 and TRBJ2-5; D possibly corresponds to TRBD2 (6 bases). CDR3 length equals 18 residues. Germline V CDR1 and CDR2: SGHTA, FQGNSA. Trimming cost V 2 bases and J 1 base, with 20 bases left between them. The CDR3 DNA reads TGTGCCAGCAGCTTACAGATTCGCGGAGGGGCTACCCAAGAGACCCAGTACTTC. It yields the protein CASSLQIRGGATQETQYF.

The genes are TRBV25-1 and TRBJ2-2; maybe TRBD1 (6 bases). The ends were cut back, 4 bases at V and 4 bases at J, with 16 bases in the middle. CDR3 length: 16 amino acids. Germline V gene sequence: CDR1 MGHDK, CDR2 SYGVNS. Written as DNA, the CDR3 is TGTGCCAGCAGTGCCCGTGGGGGCCTGAGCACCGGGGAGCTGTTTTTT. It translates to CASSARGGLSTGELFF.

The chain has TRBV28 and TRBJ2-1, with 8 bases identical to TRBD2. From germline, CDR1 is MDHEN and CDR2 SYDVKM. The CDR3 is 16 amino acids. Losses at the gene ends were 1 base for V and 8 bases for J; bases not matched to a gene: 10. Here the CDR3 DNA reads TGTGCCAGCAGTTTATTTTCGCGGCGGGGGGTGGATGAGCAGTTCTTC. Protein sequence: CASSLFSRRGVDEQFF.

The V call is TRBV7-2, the J call TRBJ1-1; a possible D gene is TRBD1 (6 bases). V lost 5 bases, J lost 5 bases, and 12 bases lay in between. This CDR3 region has 13 residues. Germline V gives CDR1 SGHTA, CDR2 FQGNSA. CDR3 region: CASSQGRGTEAFF. CDR3 coding DNA: TGTGCCAGCAGCCAGGGGCGTGGGACTGAAGCTTTCTTT.

The chain joins TRBV6-2 or TRBV6-3 to TRBJ2-5, with 8 bases matching TRBD2. V lost 4 bases to trimming and J lost 1 base; unmatched junction nucleotides: 8. The CDR3 loop spans 16 amino acids. Germline V CDR1 and CDR2: MNHEY, SVGEGT. For the CDR3, the DNA is TGTGCCAGCAGTTGGGGTGTGGGACTAGGCCAAGAGACCCAGTACTTC. This encodes CASSWGVGLGQETQYF.

This chain uses TRBV24-1 with TRBJ2-3, with D possibly TRBD2 on 6 matching bases. V lost 2 bases to trimming and J lost 7 bases, with 18 bases between them. The CDR3 extends over 16 amino acids. Germline CDR1 reads KGHDR; CDR2 reads SFDVKD. The CDR3 sequence is CATSDSLGYRGYTQYF. The CDR3 DNA reads TGTGCCACCAGTGATTCCTTGGGGTATCGGGGGTATACGCAGTATTTT.

This rearrangement joins TRBV19 to TRBJ1-1; D remains ambiguous. Between the trimmed V and J ends, which lost 1 base and 4 bases, there was a span of 10 bases. Germline-derived CDR1 and CDR2 are LNHDA and SQIVND (reference sequence). The CDR3 consists of 14 residues. The CDR3 region is CASSIGTVPTEAFF. For the CDR3, the DNA is TGTGCCAGTAGTATAGGCACAGTCCCCACTGAAGCTTTCTTT. Full variable domain (missing parts from reference TRBV19 and TRBJ1-1): DGGITQSPKYLFRKEGQNVTLSCEQNLNHDAMYWYRQDPGQGLRLIYYSQIVNDFQKGDIAEGYSVSREKKESFPLTVTSAQKNPTAFYLCASSIGTVPTEAFFGQGTRLTVV.

This chain uses TRBV3-1 with TRBJ2-5; 8 positions match TRBD2. The ends lost 1 base at V and 6 bases at J; junction bases unmatched: 13. The CDR3 runs to 17 residues. Germline loops: CDR1 LGHDT, CDR2 YNNKEL (reference sequence). This CDR3 is CASSQASGSRGGKTQYF. DNA of the CDR3: TGTGCCAGCAGCCAAGCCTCTGGTAGCCGGGGGGGGAAGACCCAGTACTTC.